The T cell receptor (beta chain) under discussion was sequenced for a study of post-analysis software for immune sequencing data. Study-wide context: Relapsing-remitting, secondary progressive and progressive-relapsing courses of multiple sclerosis were included.

TCR beta cDNA libraries had unique molecular identifiers. From approximately 0.95 to 9.8 million T cells, 500,000 or so cDNA molecules were obtained. Each CDR3 protein is one row after TCRdb ran MiXCR on the PCR reads. The profile covers roughly 400,000 distinct CDR3 sequences, with about 39% appearing a single time and 7.6% taken by the ten largest. Remarks on this clonotype: Its antigen is unidentified.

Study-wide points: Controls had lower frequencies than patients of about five TRBV segments, which included TRBV5-6, TRBV5-1 and TRBV20-1. Controls significantly exceeded multiple sclerosis patients in normalized Chao1 diversity.

Trimming took 5 bases from V and 5 from J, leaving 11 bases between them. This CDR3 comprises 13 residues. The V gene's germline CDR1 is MDHEN and CDR2 SYDVKM. The V gene is TRBV28, the J gene TRBJ2-3; D not certain. Sequencing used blood. The sequence was collected from a girl aged 2-10 years with multiple sclerosis. CDR3 DNA sequence: TGTGCCAGCAGTCCGGAAGCGAGAGATACGCAGTATTTT. It translates to CASSPEARDTQYF.